These 20 T cell receptor beta chains were all obtained from the same sample, sequenced in a study of STAT5B mutations in CD4+ large granular lymphocyte leukemia. Clones were read by immunoSEQ multiplex PCR, and TCRdb kept only the in-frame ones, dropping some. This repertoire shows tens of thousands of clones, 65% to 90% found once; its top ten account for approximately 1.3%. The sample was CD4+ T cells from blood buffy coats. These receptors all stem from a human donor in good health.

J is TRBJ2-7 and V is TRBV4-3, with D unresolved. Trimming left V 1 base short and J 1 base short, with 8 bases between. The germline CDR1 and CDR2 sequences are LGHNA and YSLEER. CDR3 length equals 14 residues. This CDR3 is CASSQGLLSYEQYF. As DNA, the CDR3 is TGCGCCAGCAGCCAAGGACTCCTGTCCTACGAGCAGTACTTC.

This chain uses TRBV28 with TRBJ2-7, with D possibly called TRBD1 or TRBD2 (5 bases each). The CDR3 spans 18 residues. Between the trimmed V and J ends, which lost 4 bases and 2 bases, there was a span of 24 bases. Germline CDR1 reads MDHEN; CDR2 reads SYDVKM. This chain's CDR3 is CASSSNSPGPPAPYEQYF. CDR3 in DNA: TGTGCCAGCAGTTCCAATTCCCCGGGGCCACCAGCCCCCTACGAGCAGTACTTC.

This clone has a single count. The chain has TRBV18 and TRBJ2-1; TRBD2 aligns across 10 bases. V gave up 4 bases and J gave up 7 bases; unmatched junction bases: 4. Germline CDR1 KGHSH, CDR2 LQKENI. The CDR3 is 14 residues long. The CDR3: CASSLQTSGNEQFF. The DNA of the CDR3 is TGTGCCAGCTCACTCCAGACTAGCGGGAATGAGCAGTTCTTC.

The chain uses TRBV13 and TRBJ1-2; tentative D call: TRBD1 (6 bases). CDR1 is PRHDT and CDR2 is FYEKMQ in the germline V gene (reference sequence). This CDR3 has 12 amino acids. Trimming left V 9 bases short and J 6 bases short, with 14 bases between. CDR3 amino acids: CASDRGGDGYTF. The DNA for the CDR3 is TGTGCCAGTGATAGAGGGGGTGATGGCTACACCTTC. The whole variable domain, remainder taken from reference TRBV13 and TRBJ1-2, is AAGVIQSPRHLIKEKRETATLKCYPIPRHDTVYWYQQGPGQDPQFLISFYEKMQSDKGSIPDRFSAQQFSDYHSELNMSSLELGDSALYFCASDRGGDGYTFGSGTRLTVV.

This clone was observed a few times. The chain joins TRBV5-1 to TRBJ1-2; 11 bases line up with TRBD1. The germline V gene has CDR1 SGHRS and CDR2 YFSETQ. V was pared by 3 bases and J by 2 bases, with 3 bases of the junction left unmatched. The CDR3 runs 15 residues. This CDR3 reads CASSSGQGGNYGYTF. CDR3 sequence (DNA): TGCGCCAGCAGCTCGGGACAGGGGGGAAACTATGGCTACACCTTC.

The chain has TRBV7-9 and TRBJ2-7, with D perhaps assigned TRBD1 or TRBD2 (5 bases each). The CDR3 consists of 15 residues. V shed 1 base and J shed 2 bases, with 12 bases lying between them. Germline lookup yields CDR1 SEHNR and CDR2 FQNEAQ (reference sequence). In DNA form, the CDR3 reads TGTGCCAGCAGCTTAGAAGGGACCTTAACCTACGAGCAGTACTTC. This encodes CASSLEGTLTYEQYF.

The chain is built from TRBV11-3 and TRBJ2-2; TRBD1 is a possible D gene (6 bases). Per the germline V gene, CDR1 is SGHNT and CDR2 is YENEEA. V was pared by 0 bases and J by 5 bases, with 10 bases between. The CDR3 totals 15 residues. For the CDR3, the DNA is TGTGCCAGCAGCTTAGAGGGCAGGGGTACCGGGGAGCTGTTTTTT. Residues: CASSLEGRGTGELFF.

The chain couples TRBV2 to TRBJ1-1; D remains ambiguous. The CDR3 loop spans 13 amino acids. V lost 0 bases and J 4 bases, leaving 6 bases between the germline ends. CDR1 is SNHLY and CDR2 is FYNNEI in the germline V gene. This CDR3 is CASSEATSTEAFF. The CDR3 nucleotides read TGTGCCAGCAGTGAAGCGACGAGCACTGAAGCTTTCTTT.

The V call is TRBV19, the J call TRBJ1-4; 7 positions match TRBD1. Germline values: CDR1 LNHDA, CDR2 SQIVND (reference sequence). This CDR3 is built from 15 residues. J gave up 5 bases and V 3 bases, and 6 bases lay outside the gene matches. CDR3 in DNA: TGTGCCAGTAGTATGGGGACAGAACTCAATGAAAAACTGTTTTTT. Protein product: CASSMGTELNEKLFF.

The CDR3 here is CASSWAAGEETQYF. In DNA form, the CDR3 reads TGCGCCAGCAGCTGGGCAGCGGGAGAAGAGACCCAGTACTTC. This chain links TRBV5-1 with TRBJ2-5; the match to TRBD2 covers 8 bases. V trimming: 3 bases; J trimming: 3 bases; junction bases outside the gene matches: 4. This CDR3 is built from 14 residues. Germline values: CDR1 SGHRS, CDR2 YFSETQ.

The chain has TRBV11-3 and TRBJ2-1; D remains unclear. Trimming left V 5 bases short and J 4 bases short, with 18 bases between. Germline-derived CDR1 and CDR2 are SGHNT and YENEEA. This CDR3 spans 16 amino acids. The chain's CDR3 is CASSLIGGTAYNEQFF. CDR3 nucleotide sequence: TGTGCCAGCAGCCTAATCGGTGGAACGGCGTACAATGAGCAGTTCTTC.

V and J are TRBV4-1 and TRBJ1-4, with unresolved D. Germline lookup yields CDR1 MGHRA and CDR2 YSYEKL. The CDR3 consists of 15 residues. V was clipped by 0 bases and J by 3 bases, with 8 bases between them. This chain's CDR3 is CASSQDAGSNEKLFF. The CDR3 region has the DNA TGCGCCAGCAGCCAAGATGCCGGATCTAATGAAAAACTGTTTTTT.

This chain joins TRBV5-5 and TRBJ2-7; TRBD1 matches 7 bases. Trimming removed 1 base from V and 0 bases from J; junction bases left unmatched: 1. The CDR3 contains 14 residues. Per the germline V gene, CDR1 is SGHKS and CDR2 is YYEKEE (reference sequence). CDR3 in amino acids: CASSLQGDSYEQYF. As DNA, the CDR3 is TGTGCCAGCAGCTTGCAGGGGGACTCCTACGAGCAGTACTTC.

The rearrangement joins TRBV9 to TRBJ1-3, with D uncertain. The CDR3 has 16 amino acids. Trimming removed 2 bases at V and 4 bases at J, with 16 bases between. The germline V gene encodes CDR1 SGDLS and CDR2 YYNGEE. The CDR3 sequence is CASSVGTDTSGNTIYF. CDR3 coding DNA: TGTGCCAGCAGCGTGGGAACGGATACCTCCGGAAACACCATATATTTT.

The genes are TRBV6-5 and TRBJ1-5, with 10 bases aligning to TRBD1. The V segment lost 4 bases and the J segment 6 bases; nucleotides outside the gene matches: 3. The germline V gene has CDR1 MNHEY and CDR2 SVGAGI. The CDR3 runs 14 residues. Here the CDR3 DNA reads TGTGCCAGCAGTTTTCGGACAGGGGGTCAGCCCCAGCATTTT. It yields the protein CASSFRTGGQPQHF.

The J gene is TRBJ1-3, the V gene TRBV6-4; D is unclear. Per germline, CDR1 MRHNA and CDR2 SNTAGT. The V end lost 3 bases, the J end lost 2 bases, and 11 bases lay between the germline ends. CDR3 length: 15 amino acids. The CDR3 nucleotides read TGTGCCAGCAGTGAATTTGAGGGAGCTGGAAACACCATATATTTT. As protein: CASSEFEGAGNTIYF.

This rearrangement joins TRBV5-1 to TRBJ1-1; TRBD1 might be the D (6 bases). Trimming took 2 bases from V and 1 from J, leaving 9 bases between them. The germline CDR1 and CDR2 sequences are SGHRS and YFSETQ. CDR3 length: 14 residues. CDR3 residues: CASSLRGGNTEAFF. The DNA for the CDR3 is TGCGCCAGCAGCTTAAGGGGGGGGAACACTGAAGCTTTCTTT.

The rearrangement uses TRBV6-1 and TRBJ1-2, with 8 bases lining up with TRBD1. CDR1 is MNHNS, CDR2 SASEGT, per germline. J lost 8 bases, V lost 3 bases, and 11 bases had no gene match. This CDR3 has 15 residues. This chain's CDR3 is CASSEARGHRDGYTF. In DNA form, the CDR3 reads TGTGCCAGCAGTGAGGCCAGGGGGCATCGGGACGGCTACACCTTC.

This chain links TRBV30 with TRBJ1-5; D may be TRBD1 (6 bases). CDR1 and CDR2 (germline): GTSNPN, SVGIG (reference sequence). This CDR3 has 14 amino acids. The V and J ends lost 4 bases and 3 bases respectively, with 13 bases between them. CDR3 sequence (DNA): TGTGCCTGGAACCAAGGACAGTACAATCAGCCCCAGCATTTT. As protein: CAWNQGQYNQPQHF.

The chain has TRBV20-1 and TRBJ2-5, with D possibly being TRBD1 or TRBD2 (6 bases each). V was clipped by 6 bases and J by 8 bases, with 13 bases between them. Germline-derived CDR1 and CDR2 are DFQATT and SNEGSKA (reference sequence). The CDR3 spans 11 residues. The DNA for the CDR3 is TGCAGTGCCGGTCTGGGGGGCACCCAGTACTTC. Translation: CSAGLGGTQYF.